These 27 T cell receptor beta chains were sequenced from one sample in a study of T-cell reconstitution after alpha-beta-depleted transplantation in children (dated by TCRdb to 2016 to 2017). Reading the label with the study, this specimen's treatment or condition is: allogeneic hematopoietic cell transplantation with graft depleted of TCRalphabeta T cells and CD19 B cells. Library method: PCR. Sequencing relied on an Illumina HiSeq 2500. TCR library preparation used molecular barcoding, with unique molecular identifiers applied to normalize quantification of the TCRbeta repertoire. Using fastp at Q25 and MiXCR, TCRdb reprocessed the public reads and kept productive beta chains. Entries are consolidated by CDR3 protein sequence, retaining the most common genes and DNA. Recorded for this sample are 250,000 or so distinct CDR3 sequences; approximately 24% of them occurred a single time. About 5% of the sample comes from the top ten.

The sample in question was PBMCs, mostly from graft donor cells, obtained 360 days after TCRalphabeta/CD19-depleted stem cell transplant. These receptors originate from a female patient aged 2-9 years who had a stem cell transplant for congenital amegakaryocytic thrombocytopenia, so the T cells may come from the graft donor.

The chain is built from TRBV24-1 and TRBJ2-7, with D uncertain. V was trimmed by 4 bases and J by 0 bases, leaving 6 bases between them. Germline CDR1 reads KGHDR; CDR2 reads SFDVKD. CDR3 length: 13 amino acids. The CDR3 DNA reads as TGTGCCACCAGTGACCCGGTCTCCTACGAGCAGTACTTC. Residues: CATSDPVSYEQYF.

This clonotype has a handful of counts. V is TRBV24-1 and J is TRBJ2-1; 11 bases are shared with TRBD2. The CDR3 is 16 residues long. J lost 9 bases, V lost 1 base, and 7 bases had no gene match. Germline loops: CDR1 KGHDR, CDR2 SFDVKD. The CDR3 spells CATSDFGLAGMGEQFF. The CDR3 region has the DNA TGTGCCACCAGTGATTTTGGACTAGCGGGCATGGGTGAGCAGTTCTTC.

The chain employs TRBV28 and TRBJ2-4, with a weak D call TRBD1 (6 bases). Germline V gene lookup returns CDR1 MDHEN and CDR2 SYDVKM. The CDR3 extends over 11 amino acids. Between the trimmed V and J ends, which lost 1 base and 14 bases, there was a span of 9 bases. The CDR3 loop reads CASSLSGVEYF. The CDR3 DNA follows: TGTGCCAGCAGTTTATCAGGGGTCGAGTACTTC.

The chain couples TRBV12-3 or TRBV12-4 to TRBJ1-4; D not resolved. CDR3 size: 16 residues. With 5 bases removed from V and 5 bases from J, the gap between germline ends came to 18 bases. DNA of the CDR3: TGTGCCAGCAGTCATGCATTGAAGGGCCCAAATGAAAAACTGTTTTTT. Protein: CASSHALKGPNEKLFF.

The chain joins TRBV6-1 to TRBJ2-1; 13 positions agree with TRBD2. The CDR3 contains 16 residues. Germline values: CDR1 MNHNS, CDR2 SASEGT. J gave up 10 bases and V 6 bases, and 12 bases lay outside the gene matches. The CDR3 loop reads CASSRGLAGESSEQFF. The CDR3 nucleotides are TGTGCCAGCAGCCGCGGACTAGCGGGAGAGTCATCCGAGCAGTTCTTC.

V is TRBV12-3 or TRBV12-4 and J is TRBJ2-2; 8 bases are a match to TRBD2. The CDR3 covers 15 residues. V gave up 0 bases and J gave up 7 bases; unmatched junction bases: 4. CDR3 loop: CASSLAAGAVGELFF. In DNA form, the CDR3 reads TGTGCCAGCAGTTTAGCAGCGGGAGCGGTCGGGGAGCTGTTTTTT.

Only a few counts were recorded for this clonotype. V gene TRBV20-1 combines with J gene TRBJ1-2, with D unclear. CDR1 DFQATT and CDR2 SNEGSKA come from the germline V gene (reference sequence). The CDR3 runs to 13 residues. The V and J ends lost 5 bases and 8 bases respectively, with 18 bases between them. Written as DNA, the CDR3 is TGCAGTGCTGCGGGCCCTGCCAAATGGGGCTACACCTTC. Its protein is CSAAGPAKWGYTF.

V usage is TRBV20-1 and J usage is TRBJ1-1, with 9 bases identical to TRBD1. V was pared by 6 bases and J by 4 bases, with 9 bases of the junction left unmatched. The germline V gene encodes CDR1 DFQATT and CDR2 SNEGSKA (reference sequence). This CDR3 spans 14 amino acids. The CDR3 sequence is CSALDRGGLTEAFF. CDR3 nucleotide sequence: TGCAGTGCCCTTGACAGGGGGGGGCTCACTGAAGCTTTCTTT.

V and J are TRBV12-3 or TRBV12-4 and TRBJ2-2, with no clear D. This CDR3 has 12 residues. Trimming took off 3 bases at V and 8 bases at J, with 7 bases between the two ends. The chain's CDR3 is CASSFWRGELFF. The CDR3 DNA reads as TGTGCCAGCAGTTTTTGGCGGGGGGAGCTGTTTTTT.

This clonotype was seen repeatedly, ten times or more. The V gene is TRBV28, the J gene TRBJ2-5; D not certain. The germline V gene has CDR1 MDHEN and CDR2 SYDVKM. V lost 5 bases, J lost 2 bases, and 9 bases lay in between. The CDR3 sequence is 13 residues long. This chain's CDR3 is CASSTSFQETQYF. Written as DNA, the CDR3 is TGTGCCAGCAGTACGAGTTTTCAAGAGACCCAGTACTTC.

This clonotype has a handful of counts. This chain links TRBV3-1 with TRBJ2-1; 8 positions agree with TRBD2. CDR1 LGHDT and CDR2 YNNKEL come from the germline V gene (reference sequence). Unmatched junction bases numbered 16, after V lost 4 bases and J lost 8 bases. This CDR3 is built from 17 residues. The CDR3 DNA follows: TGTGCCAGCAGCCTAGGAGGGAACGGGAGGGCCGTCGATGAGCAGTTCTTC. Translation gives CASSLGGNGRAVDEQFF.

This clonotype showed up just once. This chain links TRBV30 with TRBJ2-7; D is unresolved. Trimming pared 2 bases from V and 3 bases from J, leaving 8 bases between. The CDR3 is 12 amino acids. Germline V CDR1 and CDR2: GTSNPN, SVGIG (reference sequence). The DNA of the CDR3 is TGTGCCTGGAGTTCACTCCTCTACGAGCAGTACTTC. Translation: CAWSSLLYEQYF. The whole variable domain, remainder taken from reference TRBV30 and TRBJ2-7, is SQTIHQWPATLVQPVGSPLSLECTVEGTSNPNLYWYRQAAGRGLQLLFYSVGIGQISSEVPQNLSASRPQDRQFILSSKKLLLSDSGFYLCAWSSLLYEQYFGPGTRLTVT.

V usage is TRBV28 and J usage is TRBJ2-1, with 9 positions matching TRBD2. The CDR3 length is 15 residues. Germline V gene data show CDR1 as MDHEN and CDR2 as SYDVKM. J lost 3 bases, V lost 5 bases, and 5 bases had no gene match. CDR3 in amino acids: CASSGVAGDYNEQFF. The CDR3 DNA is TGTGCCAGCAGTGGGGTAGCGGGAGACTACAATGAGCAGTTCTTC.

The V gene is TRBV23-1, the J gene TRBJ2-2; 7 nucleotides line up with TRBD1. TRBV23-1 is noted as an ORF with a role that remains uncertain. This CDR3 spans 18 amino acids. V was pared by 3 bases and J by 0 bases, with 10 bases of the junction left unmatched. DNA for the CDR3: TGCGCCAGCAGTCAGTTGGACAGGCGGACTGCGAACACCGGGGAGCTGTTTTTT. This gives the protein CASSQLDRRTANTGELFF.

This clonotype has just a few counts. The genes are TRBV20-1 and TRBJ2-1; 8 bases align to TRBD2. Trimming at V came to 8 bases and at J to 9 bases, leaving 18 bases not matched to a gene. The CDR3 has 15 amino acids. Germline V gives CDR1 DFQATT, CDR2 SNEGSKA (reference sequence). CDR3 nucleotides: TGCAGTACTCGAGAGGCGGGGGGCCGGATGGGTGAGCAGTTCTTC. It yields the protein CSTREAGGRMGEQFF.

There are a few counts of this clonotype. V gene TRBV6-1 combines with J gene TRBJ2-5; maybe TRBD1 (5 bases). The germline V gene encodes CDR1 MNHNS and CDR2 SASEGT. This CDR3 spans 15 amino acids. Trimming shortened V by 3 bases and J by 3 bases, and 14 bases separated the two germline ends. The CDR3 region is CASSDPLQGKETQYF. The CDR3, as DNA: TGTGCCAGCAGTGACCCCTTGCAGGGTAAAGAGACCCAGTACTTC.

This clonotype has only a few counts. V is TRBV7-2 and J is TRBJ2-7, with 8 positions matching TRBD1. Per the germline V gene, CDR1 is SGHTA and CDR2 is FQGNSA. Losses at the gene ends were 4 bases for V and 3 bases for J; bases not matched to a gene: 8. The CDR3 is 15 amino acids. CDR3 in DNA: TGTGCCAGCAGCTACCAGACAGGGGCCCACTACGAGCAGTACTTC. This gives the protein CASSYQTGAHYEQYF.

This clonotype was detected only a few times. This chain connects TRBV12-3 or TRBV12-4 to TRBJ1-1, with D hard to call. The CDR3 sequence is 15 residues long. Trimming took off 5 bases at V and 4 bases at J, with 17 bases between the two ends. The chain's CDR3 is CASSPGGWESTEAFF. CDR3 bases: TGTGCCAGCAGTCCCGGAGGTTGGGAGAGCACTGAAGCTTTCTTT.

The rearrangement uses TRBV20-1 and TRBJ2-5, with TRBD1 matching over 7 bases. Germline lookup yields CDR1 DFQATT and CDR2 SNEGSKA (reference sequence). The CDR3 sequence is 13 residues long. V was pared by 5 bases and J by 2 bases, with 5 bases of the junction left unmatched. The CDR3 DNA sequence: TGCAGTGCTCCGCAGGGGGTTCAAGAGACCCAGTACTTC. It specifies CSAPQGVQETQYF.

The CDR3 region has the DNA TGCAGCGTTGATGCCCTGGGCAGGGGGAACGAGCAGTACTTC. Translation gives CSVDALGRGNEQYF. The chain combines TRBV29-1 with TRBJ2-7; 7 nucleotides align to TRBD1. This CDR3 comprises 14 residues. Germline CDR1 reads SQVTM; CDR2 reads ANQGSEA. Trimming took 3 bases from V and 5 from J; bases not matched to a gene: 10.

J is TRBJ2-2 and V is TRBV6-5; 7 bases map to TRBD1. The germline gives CDR1 MNHEY, CDR2 SVGAGI. J lost 1 base, V lost 1 base, and 3 bases had no gene match. The length of the CDR3 is 16 residues. The CDR3 nucleotides read TGTGCCAGCAGTTACTTCCGACAGGGGAACACCGGGGAGCTGTTTTTT. It is translated as CASSYFRQGNTGELFF.

This clonotype was seen a handful of times. This chain connects TRBV28 to TRBJ2-5; D gene ambiguous. Germline CDR1 reads MDHEN; CDR2 reads SYDVKM. The CDR3 has 12 amino acids. The V gene lost 6 bases and the J gene lost 5 bases, with 10 bases spanning the gap. The CDR3 sequence: CASSLSTETQYF. Written as DNA, the CDR3 is TGTGCCAGCAGCCTATCCACCGAGACCCAGTACTTC.

This clonotype was recorded a few times. This chain joins TRBV24-1 and TRBJ1-2, with D tentatively TRBD1 (6 bases). The CDR3 is 14 residues long. V lost 3 bases and J 1 base, leaving 8 bases between the germline ends. Germline V gives CDR1 KGHDR, CDR2 SFDVKD. The CDR3 spells CATSDQQGNYGYTF. The CDR3, as DNA: TGTGCCACCAGTGATCAACAGGGTAACTATGGCTACACCTTC.

V and J are TRBV2 and TRBJ2-5; TRBD1 matches 10 bases. Losses at the gene ends were 9 bases for V and 6 bases for J; bases not matched to a gene: 7. This CDR3 is built from 13 residues. Germline CDR1 is SNHLY and CDR2 is FYNNEI. CDR3 sequence (DNA): TGTGCCAGGCAACCGGGACAGGGGCAGACCCAGTACTTC. Encoded protein: CARQPGQGQTQYF.

This clonotype has more than one count but fewer than ten. This chain uses TRBV11-3 with TRBJ2-1; TRBD1 matches at 8 bases. The CDR3 has 17 residues. Losses at the gene ends were 7 bases for V and 0 bases for J; bases not matched to a gene: 11. Germline CDR1 is SGHNT and CDR2 is YENEEA. As DNA, the CDR3 is TGTGCCAGCACCATTCTACGGGACAGGCGCTCCTACAATGAGCAGTTCTTC. It translates to CASTILRDRRSYNEQFF.

The rearrangement links TRBV4-1 to TRBJ2-1; D is perhaps TRBD1 (5 bases). Germline CDR1 MGHRA, CDR2 YSYEKL. Deletions cut 3 bases from V and 5 bases from J, with 17 bases between. The CDR3 runs 16 residues. This chain's CDR3 is CASSHLWGRTNNEQFF. The CDR3 DNA is TGCGCCAGCAGCCACCTCTGGGGCAGAACAAACAATGAGCAGTTCTTC.

This clonotype occurred a few times. The V and J genes are TRBV28 and TRBJ2-5, with 7 bases fitting TRBD2. This CDR3 has 17 amino acids. CDR1 and CDR2 (germline): MDHEN, SYDVKM. V was clipped by 6 bases and J by 1 base; unmatched bases: 14. The CDR3, as DNA: TGTGCCAGCAGCGGCCCCCGTTCTAGCGGACTCCAAGAGACCCAGTACTTC. It translates to CASSGPRSSGLQETQYF.